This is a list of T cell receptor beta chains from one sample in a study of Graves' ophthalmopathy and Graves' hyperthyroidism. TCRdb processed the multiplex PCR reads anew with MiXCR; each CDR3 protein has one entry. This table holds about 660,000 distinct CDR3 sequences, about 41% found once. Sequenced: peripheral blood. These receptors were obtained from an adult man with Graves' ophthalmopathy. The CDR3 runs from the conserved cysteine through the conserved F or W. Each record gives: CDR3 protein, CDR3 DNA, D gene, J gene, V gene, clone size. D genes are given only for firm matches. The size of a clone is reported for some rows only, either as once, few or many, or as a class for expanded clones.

CDR3: CVGSVYGYTF
DNA: TGTGTCGGCAGCGTTTATGGCTACACCTTC
D: NA
J: TRBJ1-2
V: TRBV2
size: NA

CDR3: CAGSLSINAYEQYF
DNA: TGTGCCGGCAGTTTAAGCATAAATGCCTACGAGCAGTACTTC
D: NA
J: TRBJ2-7
V: TRBV12-3/TRBV12-4
size: NA

CDR3: CASSQPDGTGELFF
DNA: TGTGCCAGCAGCCAACCGGACGGCACCGGGGAGCTGTTTTTT
D: NA
J: TRBJ2-2
V: TRBV5-5
size: NA

CDR3: CASSSEERFHEQYF
DNA: TGTGCCAGCAGCTCGGAAGAAAGGTTCCACGAGCAGTACTTC
D: NA
J: TRBJ2-7
V: TRBV7-9
size: few

CDR3: CASSLPSGSVYGYTF
DNA: TGCGCCAGCAGCTTGCCGTCGGGTTCCGTCTATGGCTACACCTTC
D: NA
J: TRBJ1-2
V: TRBV5-1
size: many

CDR3: CASSEDGGNYGYTF
DNA: TGTGCCAGCAGTGAAGATGGGGGGAACTATGGCTACACCTTC
D: NA
J: TRBJ1-2
V: TRBV25-1
size: NA

CDR3: CSVDPGGGELFF
DNA: TGCAGCGTTGACCCCGGGGGCGGGGAGCTGTTTTTT
D: NA
J: TRBJ2-2
V: TRBV29-1
size: NA

CDR3: CASSQVTVNYGYTF
DNA: TGTGCCAGCAGCCAAGTTACAGTGAACTATGGCTACACCTTC
D: NA
J: TRBJ1-2
V: TRBV6-6
size: many

CDR3: CASCSTGGAGEKLFF
DNA: TGTGCCAGCTGTTCCACAGGGGGCGCTGGCGAAAAACTGTTTTTT
D: TRBD1
J: TRBJ1-4
V: TRBV12-3/TRBV12-4
size: once

CDR3: CASKPRGANVLTF
DNA: TGTGCCAGCAAGCCACGAGGGGCCAACGTCCTGACTTTC
D: NA
J: TRBJ2-6
V: TRBV25-1
size: many

CDR3: CASSLTSTGGEQYF
DNA: TGTGCCAGCAGCTTAACCTCAACAGGGGGCGAGCAGTACTTC
D: TRBD1
J: TRBJ2-7
V: TRBV7-9
size: many

CDR3: CASSSRDREETQYF
DNA: TGTGCCAGCAGTTCAAGGGACAGAGAAGAGACCCAGTACTTC
D: TRBD1
J: TRBJ2-5
V: TRBV12-3/TRBV12-4
size: once

CDR3: CASSQEDFRGTGELFF
DNA: TGCGCCAGCAGCCAAGAGGACTTCCGGGGCACCGGGGAGCTGTTTTTT
D: NA
J: TRBJ2-2
V: TRBV7-2
size: NA

CDR3: CASSLVGTGMDTEAFF
DNA: TGTGCCAGCAGCTTGGTAGGGACAGGGATGGACACTGAAGCTTTCTTT
D: TRBD1
J: TRBJ1-1
V: TRBV7-6
size: NA

CDR3: CASSVGRGADGYTF
DNA: TGTGCCAGCAGCGTCGGGAGGGGGGCAGATGGCTACACCTTC
D: NA
J: TRBJ1-2
V: TRBV5-1
size: NA

CDR3: CASSPDSLPYGYTF
DNA: TGTGCCAGCTCACCAGACTCACTGCCCTATGGCTACACCTTC
D: NA
J: TRBJ1-2
V: TRBV2
size: NA